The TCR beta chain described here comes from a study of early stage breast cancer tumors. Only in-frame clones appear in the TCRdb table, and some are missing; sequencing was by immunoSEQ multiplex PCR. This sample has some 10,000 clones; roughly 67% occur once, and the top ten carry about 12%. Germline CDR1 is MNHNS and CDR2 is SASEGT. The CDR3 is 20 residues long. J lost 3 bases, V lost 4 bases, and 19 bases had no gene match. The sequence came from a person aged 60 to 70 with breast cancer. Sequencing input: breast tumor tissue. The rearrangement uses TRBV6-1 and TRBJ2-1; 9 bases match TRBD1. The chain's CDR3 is CASSVLPGQGSREDYNEQFF. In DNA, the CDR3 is TGTGCCAGCAGTGTCTTACCGGGACAGGGTTCTCGGGAGGACTACAATGAGCAGTTCTTC.